The next 8 T cell receptor beta chains were all read from a single sample in a study of blood T cell repertoires in COVID-19. TCRdb keeps only in-frame clones here, not all; method: immunoSEQ multiplex PCR. The sample gives tens of thousands of clones, 85% to 90% of which show up once; 14% is in the top ten. Sequencing was done on a sample of peripheral blood. These receptor sequences come from a human donor in a cohort sampled during active COVID-19.

The CDR3 DNA follows: TGTGCCAGCAGTCAGACGTTCTGGGGCGGCGATCAGCCCCAGCATTTT. Protein sequence: CASSQTFWGGDQPQHF. The V gene is TRBV6-2 or TRBV6-3, the J gene TRBJ1-5; D perhaps matches TRBD1 (5 bases). The CDR3 consists of 16 residues. Germline V gene sequence: CDR1 MNHEY, CDR2 SVGEGT. V lost 5 bases, J lost 5 bases, and 19 bases lay in between.

The genes are TRBV12-5 and TRBJ2-7; 7 nucleotides match TRBD1. This CDR3 has 11 residues. Germline V gene data show CDR1 as LGHNT and CDR2 as FRNRAP. The V gene end was trimmed by 5 bases and the J gene end by 7 bases; junction bases not matched to a gene: 2. The DNA for the CDR3 is TGTGCTAGTGGTACAGGGGTGGAGCAGTACTTC. Amino acids: CASGTGVEQYF.

The V call is TRBV4-1, the J call TRBJ1-2, with 8 bases fitting TRBD1. V lost 0 bases to trimming and J lost 6 bases; unmatched junction nucleotides: 0. There are 13 residues in the CDR3. CDR1 is MGHRA and CDR2 is YSYEKL in the germline V gene. CDR3 DNA: TGCGCCAGCAGCCAAGACAGGGGGCATGGCTACACCTTC. Its protein is CASSQDRGHGYTF.

The chain carries TRBV2 and TRBJ1-2, with D uncertain. V was cut by 1 base and J by 7 bases, with 31 bases left in between. CDR1 is SNHLY, CDR2 FYNNEI, per germline. The length of the CDR3 is 20 residues. The CDR3 loop reads CASSEEVPSEAVVHSSGYTF. CDR3 nucleotides: TGTGCCAGCAGTGAAGAAGTCCCCTCTGAGGCAGTGGTTCATTCGAGTGGCTACACCTTC.

The rearrangement uses TRBV18 and TRBJ2-1; 11 bases are a match to TRBD1. Germline assignment: CDR1 KGHSH and CDR2 LQKENI. This CDR3 is built from 16 residues. Trimming removed 3 bases from V and 7 bases from J; junction bases left unmatched: 8. The CDR3 reads CASSPRTGGSGNEQFF. CDR3 nucleotides: TGTGCCAGCTCACCCCGGACAGGGGGCTCGGGTAATGAGCAGTTCTTC.

In DNA form, the CDR3 reads TGTGCCAGCAGCCTGGAGCCTAGCAAGGGGGCATGGAATGAGCAGTTCTTC. It codes for CASSLEPSKGAWNEQFF. V and J are TRBV5-4 and TRBJ2-1; TRBD1 matches 7 bases. V shed 4 bases and J 7 bases; nucleotides not matched to a gene: 17. The CDR3 has 17 residues. Looked up from germline, CDR1 is SGHNT and CDR2 is YYREEE (reference sequence).

This chain connects TRBV6-6 to TRBJ2-7; 9 bases line up with TRBD2. This CDR3 spans 16 amino acids. The V gene's germline CDR1 is MNHNY and CDR2 SVGAGI (reference sequence). V was clipped by 6 bases and J by 2 bases; unmatched bases: 11. The DNA for the CDR3 is TGTGCCAGCAGCCCTCACCGGACTAGCGCCACCTACGAGCAGTACTTC. This sequence encodes CASSPHRTSATYEQYF.

This chain joins TRBV5-6 and TRBJ2-3; D gene uncertain. The CDR3 runs to 13 residues. The germline V gene has CDR1 SGHDT and CDR2 YYEEEE. Deletions cut 6 bases from V and 1 base from J, with 9 bases between. CDR3 bases: TGTGCCAGCACCCAACTTGGCACAGATACGCAGTATTTT. As protein: CASTQLGTDTQYF.